Shown below are 8 T cell receptor beta chains from a single sample sequenced in a study of T cell responses to AZD1222 COVID-19 vaccine (dated by TCRdb to the early 2020s). According to the study, the label for this sample's time point signals: baseline before first vaccination. Library prep was done by the immunoSEQ multiplex PCR assay. The table was pulled from immuneACCESS by TCRdb, which kept in-frame rearrangements only. Such tables lose some clones; where checked, under half of the loss comes from unresolved V genes, and the rest has no known cause. A total of some 130,000 clones appear in this sample, 90% to 95% of them only once. Approximately 3.1% of the sample is in the top ten clones. This specimen was peripheral blood, taken on day 0 of AZD1222 vaccination. These receptors originate from an adult in good health.

The rearrangement links TRBV21-1 to TRBJ2-2; the table names TRBD2, a call not compared with the DNA. TRBV21-1 has pseudogene status. This CDR3 is built from 17 residues. DNA for the CDR3: TGTGCCAGCAGCAAAGCCAATCCGGGGTCGAACACCGGGGAGCTGTTTTTT. This sequence encodes CASSKANPGSNTGELFF.

The chain links TRBV6-5 to TRBJ2-7, with D tentatively TRBD2 (5 bases). Germline-derived CDR1 and CDR2 are MNHEY and SVGAGI. CDR3 length: 16 residues. V was clipped by 4 bases and J by 0 bases, with 16 bases between them. The DNA for the CDR3 is TGTGCCAGCAGTTTAAGTTCTAGCCCTTACTCCTACGAGCAGTACTTC. This sequence encodes CASSLSSSPYSYEQYF.

This clone has a handful of counts. CDR3 protein: CASSFNLGSNQPQHF. CDR3 sequence (DNA): TGTGCCAGCAGTTTCAATTTAGGTAGCAATCAGCCCCAGCATTTT. The chain is built from TRBV28 and TRBJ1-5, with D unclear. CDR3 length: 15 amino acids. Germline CDR1 and CDR2: MDHEN and SYDVKM. V lost 3 bases to trimming and J lost 0 bases, with 9 bases between them.

The chain employs TRBV2 and TRBJ2-7, with unresolved D. Between the trimmed V and J ends, which lost 9 bases and 0 bases, there was a span of 15 bases. The CDR3 is 14 amino acids. Germline V gene data show CDR1 as SNHLY and CDR2 as FYNNEI. The CDR3 nucleotides read TGTGCCAGACAAACTACACTAAGCTCCTACGAGCAGTACTTC. This translates into CARQTTLSSYEQYF.

The chain couples TRBV28 to TRBJ1-3; unclear D gene. V lost 7 bases to trimming and J lost 0 bases, with 10 bases between them. Germline V gene sequence: CDR1 MDHEN, CDR2 SYDVKM. This CDR3 comprises 14 residues. CDR3 sequence: CASKGHLSGNTIYF. CDR3 nucleotides: TGTGCCAGCAAGGGCCACCTCTCTGGAAACACCATATATTTT.

The rearrangement joins TRBV7-2 to TRBJ2-7; D might be TRBD2 (6 bases). Germline CDR1 and CDR2: SGHTA and FQGNSA. Trimming took off 0 bases at V and 2 bases at J, with 8 bases between the two ends. The CDR3 loop spans 14 amino acids. This CDR3 is CASSLAGGPYEQYF. CDR3 sequence (DNA): TGTGCCAGCAGCTTAGCGGGAGGCCCCTACGAGCAGTACTTC.

The chain couples TRBV7-9 to TRBJ2-1; TRBD2 is a possible D gene (6 bases). CDR1 and CDR2 from the germline V gene are SEHNR and FQNEAQ (reference sequence). V was trimmed by 5 bases and J by 0 bases, leaving 14 bases between them. The CDR3 has 16 residues. CDR3: CASSTGAGRSYNEQFF. CDR3 bases: TGTGCCAGCAGCACCGGAGCGGGTCGCTCCTACAATGAGCAGTTCTTC.

This chain joins TRBV28 and TRBJ1-2, with a weak D call TRBD1 (6 bases). CDR1 MDHEN and CDR2 SYDVKM come from the germline V gene. The CDR3 length is 17 residues. V dropped 4 bases and J dropped 0 bases, with 18 bases sitting between them. CDR3 residues: CASSYGTGTRANYGYTF. CDR3 in DNA: TGTGCCAGCAGTTATGGCACCGGGACAAGAGCTAACTATGGCTACACCTTC.